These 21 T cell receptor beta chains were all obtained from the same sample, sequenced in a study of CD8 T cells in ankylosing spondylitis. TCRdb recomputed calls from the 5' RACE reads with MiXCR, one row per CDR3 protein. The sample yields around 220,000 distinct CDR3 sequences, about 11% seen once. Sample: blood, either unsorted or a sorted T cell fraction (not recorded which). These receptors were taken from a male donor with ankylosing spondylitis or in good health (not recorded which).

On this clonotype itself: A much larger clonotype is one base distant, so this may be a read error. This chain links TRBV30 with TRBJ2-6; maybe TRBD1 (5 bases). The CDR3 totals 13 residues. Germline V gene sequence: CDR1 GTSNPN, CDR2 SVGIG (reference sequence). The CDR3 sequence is CAWTGFGANVLAF. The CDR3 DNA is TGTGCCTGGACAGGGTTTGGGGCCAACGTCCTGGCTTTC.

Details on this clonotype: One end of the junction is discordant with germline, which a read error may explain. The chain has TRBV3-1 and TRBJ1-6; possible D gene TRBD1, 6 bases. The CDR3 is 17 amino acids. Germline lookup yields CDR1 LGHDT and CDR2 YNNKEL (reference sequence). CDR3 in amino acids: CACSQHFGQRSNSPLHF. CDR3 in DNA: TGTGCCTGCAGCCAACACTTCGGACAGAGGAGCAATTCACCCCTCCACTTC.

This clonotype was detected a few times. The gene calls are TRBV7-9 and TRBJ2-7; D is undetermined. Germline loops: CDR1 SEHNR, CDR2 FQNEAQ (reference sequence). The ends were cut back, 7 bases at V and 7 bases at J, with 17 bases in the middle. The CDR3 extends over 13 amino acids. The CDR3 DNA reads TGTGCCAGCACCCCTTTCGGTACGTGGGAGCAGTACTTC. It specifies CASTPFGTWEQYF.

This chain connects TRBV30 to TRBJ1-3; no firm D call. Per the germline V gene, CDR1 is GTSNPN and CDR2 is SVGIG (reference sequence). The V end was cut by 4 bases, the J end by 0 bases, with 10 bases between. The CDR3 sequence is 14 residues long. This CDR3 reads CAWTVGNSGNTIYF. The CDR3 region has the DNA TGTGCCTGGACTGTCGGGAACTCTGGAAACACCATATATTTT.

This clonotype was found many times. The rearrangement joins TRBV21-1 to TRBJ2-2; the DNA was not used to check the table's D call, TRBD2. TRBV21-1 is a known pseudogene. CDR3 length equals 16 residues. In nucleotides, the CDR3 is TGTGCCAGCAGCAAACTGCGGGAACCGAACACCGGGGAGCTGTTTTTT. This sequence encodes CASSKLREPNTGELFF.

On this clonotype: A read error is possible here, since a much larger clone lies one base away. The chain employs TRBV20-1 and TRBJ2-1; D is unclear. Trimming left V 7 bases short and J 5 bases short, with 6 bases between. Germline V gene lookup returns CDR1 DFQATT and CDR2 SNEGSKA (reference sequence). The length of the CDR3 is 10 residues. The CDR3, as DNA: TGCAGTGAGGCCGACAATGAGCAGTTCTTC. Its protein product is CSEADNEQFF.

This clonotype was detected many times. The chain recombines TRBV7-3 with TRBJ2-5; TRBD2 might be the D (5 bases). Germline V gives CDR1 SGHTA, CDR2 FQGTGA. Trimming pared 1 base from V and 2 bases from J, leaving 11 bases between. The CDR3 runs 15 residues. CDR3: CASSLNAGPQETQYF. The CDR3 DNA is TGTGCCAGCAGCTTAAACGCGGGCCCACAAGAGACCCAGTACTTC.

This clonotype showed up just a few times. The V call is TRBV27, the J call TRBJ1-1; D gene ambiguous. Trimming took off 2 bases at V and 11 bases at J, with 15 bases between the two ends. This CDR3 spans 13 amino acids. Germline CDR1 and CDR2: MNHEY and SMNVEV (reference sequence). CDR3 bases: TGTGCCAGCAGTTTAGGGAGGACGGGAAAGGCTTTCTTT. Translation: CASSLGRTGKAFF.

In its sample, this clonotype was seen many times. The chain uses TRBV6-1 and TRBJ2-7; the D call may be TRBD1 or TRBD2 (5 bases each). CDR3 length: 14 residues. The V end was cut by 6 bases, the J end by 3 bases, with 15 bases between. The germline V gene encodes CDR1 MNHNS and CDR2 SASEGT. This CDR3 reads CASSRNRGDYEQYF. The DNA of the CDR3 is TGTGCCAGCAGCCGTAATAGGGGAGACTACGAGCAGTACTTC.

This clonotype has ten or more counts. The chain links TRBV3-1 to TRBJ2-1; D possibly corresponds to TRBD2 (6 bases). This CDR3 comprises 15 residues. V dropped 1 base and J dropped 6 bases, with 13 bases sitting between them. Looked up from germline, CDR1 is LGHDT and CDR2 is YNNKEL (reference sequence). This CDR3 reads CASSQVQTRGNEQFF. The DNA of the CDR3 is TGTGCCAGCAGCCAAGTCCAGACTAGGGGCAATGAGCAGTTCTTC.

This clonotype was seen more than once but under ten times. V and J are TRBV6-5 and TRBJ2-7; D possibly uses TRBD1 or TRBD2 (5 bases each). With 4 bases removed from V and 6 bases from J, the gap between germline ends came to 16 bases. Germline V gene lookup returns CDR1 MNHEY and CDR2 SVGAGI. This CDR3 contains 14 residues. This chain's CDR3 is CASSFGAGLGEQYF. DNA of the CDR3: TGTGCCAGCAGTTTCGGGGCAGGGCTTGGCGAGCAGTACTTC.

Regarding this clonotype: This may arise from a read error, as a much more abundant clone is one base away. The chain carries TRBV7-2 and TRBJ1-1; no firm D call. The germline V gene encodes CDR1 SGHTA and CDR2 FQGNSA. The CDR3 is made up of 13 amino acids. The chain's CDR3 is CVSSLKRNTEAFF. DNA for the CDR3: TGTGTCAGCAGCTTAAAACGTAACACTGAAGCTTTCTTT.

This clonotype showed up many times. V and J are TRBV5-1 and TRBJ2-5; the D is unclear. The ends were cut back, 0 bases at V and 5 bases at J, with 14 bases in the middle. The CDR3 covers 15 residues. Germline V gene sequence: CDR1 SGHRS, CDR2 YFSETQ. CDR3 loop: CASSLGHGLRETQYF. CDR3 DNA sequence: TGCGCCAGCAGCTTGGGGCACGGGTTGCGGGAGACCCAGTACTTC. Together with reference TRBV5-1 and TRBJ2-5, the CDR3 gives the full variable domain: KAGVTQTPRYLIKTRGQQVTLSCSPISGHRSVSWYQQTPGQGLQFLFEYFSETQRNKGNFPGRFSGRQFSNSRSEMNVSTLELGDSALYLCASSLGHGLRETQYFGPGTRLLVL.

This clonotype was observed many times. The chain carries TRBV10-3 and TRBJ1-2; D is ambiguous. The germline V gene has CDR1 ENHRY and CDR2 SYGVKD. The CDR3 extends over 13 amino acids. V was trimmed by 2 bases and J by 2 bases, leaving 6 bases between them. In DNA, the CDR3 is TGTGCCATCAGTGAGGACCCGAACTATGGCTACACCTTC. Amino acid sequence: CAISEDPNYGYTF.

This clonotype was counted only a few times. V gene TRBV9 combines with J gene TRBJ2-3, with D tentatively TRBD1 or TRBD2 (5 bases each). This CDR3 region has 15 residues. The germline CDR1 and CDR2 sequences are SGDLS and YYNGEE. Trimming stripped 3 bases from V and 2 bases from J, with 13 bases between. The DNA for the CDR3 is TGTGCCAGCAGCGACCGGGACCAATACACAGATACGCAGTATTTT. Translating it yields CASSDRDQYTDTQYF.

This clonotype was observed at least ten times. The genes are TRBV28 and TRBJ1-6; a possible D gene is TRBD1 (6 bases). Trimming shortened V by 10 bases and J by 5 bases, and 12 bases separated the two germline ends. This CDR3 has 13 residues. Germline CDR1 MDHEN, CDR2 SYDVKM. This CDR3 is CATKDSDNSPLHF. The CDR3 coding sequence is TGTGCCACCAAGGACAGCGATAATTCACCCCTCCACTTT.

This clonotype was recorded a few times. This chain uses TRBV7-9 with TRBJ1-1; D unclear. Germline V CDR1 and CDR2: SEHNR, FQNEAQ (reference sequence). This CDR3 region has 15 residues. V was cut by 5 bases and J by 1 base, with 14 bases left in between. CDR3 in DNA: TGTGCCAGCAGCGCCCGGGGTGGGGAGAACACTGAAGCTTTCTTT. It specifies CASSARGGENTEAFF. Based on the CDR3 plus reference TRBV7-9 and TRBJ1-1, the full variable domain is DTGVSQNPRHKITKRGQNVTFRCDPISEHNRLYWYRQTLGQGPEFLTYFQNEAQLEKSRLLSDRFSAERPKGSFSTLEIQRTEQGDSAMYLCASSARGGENTEAFFGQGTRLTVV.

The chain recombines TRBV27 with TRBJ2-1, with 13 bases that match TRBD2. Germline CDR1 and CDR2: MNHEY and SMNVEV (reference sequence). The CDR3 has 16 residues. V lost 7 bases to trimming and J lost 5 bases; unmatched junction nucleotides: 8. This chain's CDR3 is CASTFRTSGGHNEQFF. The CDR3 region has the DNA TGTGCCAGCACCTTCCGGACTAGCGGGGGACACAATGAGCAGTTCTTC.

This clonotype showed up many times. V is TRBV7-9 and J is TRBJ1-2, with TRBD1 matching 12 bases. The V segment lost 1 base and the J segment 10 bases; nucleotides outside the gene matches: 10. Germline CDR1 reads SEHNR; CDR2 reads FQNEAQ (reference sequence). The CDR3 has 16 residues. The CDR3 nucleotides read TGTGCCAGCAGCTTAGTCTCCCCCGGGACAGGGGGCTCCTACACCTTC. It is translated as CASSLVSPGTGGSYTF.

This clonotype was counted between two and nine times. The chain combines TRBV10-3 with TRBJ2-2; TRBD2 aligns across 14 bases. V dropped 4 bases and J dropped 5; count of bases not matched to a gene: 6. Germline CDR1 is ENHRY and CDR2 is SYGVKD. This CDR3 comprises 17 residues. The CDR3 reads CAISGGTSGGRTGELFF. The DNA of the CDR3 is TGTGCCATCAGTGGTGGGACTAGCGGGGGAAGAACCGGGGAGCTGTTTTTT.

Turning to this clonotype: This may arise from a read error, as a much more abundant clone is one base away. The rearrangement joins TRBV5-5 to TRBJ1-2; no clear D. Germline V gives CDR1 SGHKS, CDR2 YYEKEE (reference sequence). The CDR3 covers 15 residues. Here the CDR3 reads CASSLGLEANYGCTF. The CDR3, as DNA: TGTGCCAGCAGCTTGGGGTTGGAGGCTAACTATGGCTGCACCTTC.